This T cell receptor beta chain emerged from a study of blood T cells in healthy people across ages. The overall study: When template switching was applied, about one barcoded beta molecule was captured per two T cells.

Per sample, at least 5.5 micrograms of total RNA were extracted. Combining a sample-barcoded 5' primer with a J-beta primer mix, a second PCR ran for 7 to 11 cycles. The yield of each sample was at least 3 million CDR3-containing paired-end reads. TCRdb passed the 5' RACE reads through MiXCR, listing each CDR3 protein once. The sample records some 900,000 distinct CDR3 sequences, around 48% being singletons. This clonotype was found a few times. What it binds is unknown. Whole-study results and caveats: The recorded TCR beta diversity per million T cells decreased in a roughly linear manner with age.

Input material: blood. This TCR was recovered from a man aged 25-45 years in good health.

Here the CDR3 reads CASSLMVSSYNEQFF. The CDR3 nucleotides are TGTGCCAGCAGTTTAATGGTAAGCTCCTACAATGAGCAGTTCTTC. The rearrangement joins TRBV28 to TRBJ2-1; no reliable D call. The germline CDR1 and CDR2 sequences are MDHEN and SYDVKM. V dropped 2 bases and J dropped 0 bases, with 8 bases sitting between them. This CDR3 has 15 amino acids.